Listed below are T cell receptor beta chains from one sample, sequenced in a study of blood T cell repertoires in COVID-19. Profiled with immunoSEQ multiplex PCR; TCRdb holds only in-frame clones, not every one. Of roughly 250,000 clones listed, about 85% are singletons. The sequenced sample was PBMCs or T cells enriched from blood (not recorded which). The origin of the receptors is a woman under 40 with acute COVID-19. The CDR3 runs from the conserved cysteine through the conserved F or W. Fields, in order: V gene, J gene, D gene, CDR3 protein, CDR3 DNA. D genes are given only for firm matches.

V gene: TRBV18
J gene: TRBJ1-4
D gene: -
CDR3 protein: CASSTRGLGLNEKLFF
CDR3 DNA: TGTGCCAGCTCAACACGGGGACTGGGGCTGAATGAAAAACTGTTTTTT

V gene: TRBV28
J gene: TRBJ1-2
D gene: TRBD1
CDR3 protein: CASRRGQGPNYGYTF
CDR3 DNA: TGTGCCAGCAGACGAGGACAGGGACCCAACTATGGCTACACCTTC

V gene: TRBV5-1
J gene: TRBJ1-1
D gene: -
CDR3 protein: CASSLEVTTEAFF
CDR3 DNA: TGCGCCAGCAGCTTAGAGGTTACTACTGAAGCTTTCTTT

V gene: TRBV6-2/TRBV6-3
J gene: TRBJ1-5
D gene: -
CDR3 protein: CASSYLQGGDYSNQPQHF
CDR3 DNA: TGTGCCAGCAGTTATCTACAGGGAGGGGATTATAGCAATCAGCCCCAGCATTTT

V gene: TRBV28
J gene: TRBJ1-2
D gene: -
CDR3 protein: CASSYAHYGYTF
CDR3 DNA: TGTGCCAGCAGTTATGCGCACTATGGCTACACCTTC

V gene: TRBV29-1
J gene: TRBJ1-2
D gene: -
CDR3 protein: CSVSDYYPLVYYGYTF
CDR3 DNA: TGCAGCGTGTCGGACTACTATCCACTAGTGTACTATGGCTACACCTTC

V gene: TRBV5-4
J gene: TRBJ2-3
D gene: TRBD2
CDR3 protein: CASRAGHDTLAGPTDTQYF
CDR3 DNA: TGTGCCAGCAGGGCGGGACACGACACACTAGCGGGGCCCACAGATACGCAGTATTTT

V gene: TRBV4-1
J gene: TRBJ1-4
D gene: -
CDR3 protein: CASSQGPATNEKLFF
CDR3 DNA: TGCGCCAGCAGCCAGGGGCCTGCAACTAATGAAAAACTGTTTTTT

V gene: TRBV6-4
J gene: TRBJ2-3
D gene: TRBD1
CDR3 protein: CASSKWDRETDTQYF
CDR3 DNA: TGTGCCAGCAGCAAATGGGACAGGGAGACAGATACGCAGTATTTT

V gene: TRBV7-2
J gene: TRBJ2-1
D gene: TRBD1
CDR3 protein: CASSLGQGINEQFF
CDR3 DNA: TGTGCCAGCAGCTTAGGACAGGGGATCAATGAGCAGTTCTTC

V gene: TRBV19
J gene: TRBJ2-3
D gene: -
CDR3 protein: CASSIVGTSTDTQYF
CDR3 DNA: TGTGCCAGTAGTATAGTAGGGACTAGCACAGATACGCAGTATTTT

V gene: TRBV19
J gene: TRBJ1-5
D gene: TRBD1
CDR3 protein: CASSIEQGLNQPQHF
CDR3 DNA: TGTGCCAGTAGTATTGAACAGGGGTTAAACCAGCCCCAGCATTTT

V gene: TRBV5-4
J gene: TRBJ2-1
D gene: -
CDR3 protein: CASVRGNNEQFF
CDR3 DNA: TGTGCCAGCGTTCGGGGAAACAATGAGCAGTTCTTC

V gene: TRBV28
J gene: TRBJ1-2
D gene: TRBD1
CDR3 protein: CASSSGTVSPYGYTF
CDR3 DNA: TGTGCCAGCAGTTCAGGGACAGTATCCCCCTATGGCTACACCTTC

V gene: TRBV5-1
J gene: TRBJ2-7
D gene: -
CDR3 protein: CASSLAPSGQVSYEQYF
CDR3 DNA: TGCGCCAGCAGCTTGGCCCCAAGCGGGCAGGTGAGCTACGAGCAGTACTTC

V gene: TRBV25-1
J gene: TRBJ1-5
D gene: TRBD1
CDR3 protein: CAIPGQHNQPQHF
CDR3 DNA: TGTGCCATTCCGGGACAGCACAATCAGCCCCAGCATTTT

V gene: TRBV2
J gene: TRBJ1-3
D gene: -
CDR3 protein: CASRDTWILNTIYF
CDR3 DNA: TGTGCCAGCAGGGACACCTGGATCTTAAACACCATATATTTT